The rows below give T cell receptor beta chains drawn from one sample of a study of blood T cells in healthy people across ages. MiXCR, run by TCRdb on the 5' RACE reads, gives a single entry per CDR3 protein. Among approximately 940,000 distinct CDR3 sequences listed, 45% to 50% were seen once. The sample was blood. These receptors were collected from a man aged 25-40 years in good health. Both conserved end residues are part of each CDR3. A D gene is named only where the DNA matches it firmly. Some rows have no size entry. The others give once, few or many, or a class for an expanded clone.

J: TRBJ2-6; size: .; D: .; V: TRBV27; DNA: TGTGCCAGCAGTTTAGGGGTAACTGGGGCCAACGTCCTGACTTTC; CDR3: CASSLGVTGANVLTF
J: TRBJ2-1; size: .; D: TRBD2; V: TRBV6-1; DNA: TGTGCCAGCAGTGAACCCTCCGGGGGGATAGGGTTCTTC; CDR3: CASSEPSGGIGFF
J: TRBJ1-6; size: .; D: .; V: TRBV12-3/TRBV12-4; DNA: TGTGCCAGCAGTCCTCTACAGGGTGGGCGAGATTCACCCCTCCACTTT; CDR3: CASSPLQGGRDSPLHF
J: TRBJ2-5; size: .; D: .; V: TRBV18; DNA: TGTGCCAGCTCACCCGGGACAGAACGGAGGGGGGAGCAGTACTTC; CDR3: CASSPGTERRGEQYF
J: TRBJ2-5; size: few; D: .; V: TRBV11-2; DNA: TGTGCCAGCAGCTCCGTCGGCCAAGAGACCCAGTACTTC; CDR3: CASSSVGQETQYF
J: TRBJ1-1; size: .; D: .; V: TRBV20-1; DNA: TGCAGTGCTAGAGCTGGGGGCGGAGGGGGCACTGAAGCTTTCTTT; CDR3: CSARAGGGGGTEAFF
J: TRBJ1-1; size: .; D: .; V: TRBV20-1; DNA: TGCAGTGTCAAGGCCGACACTGAAGCTTTCTTT; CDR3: CSVKADTEAFF
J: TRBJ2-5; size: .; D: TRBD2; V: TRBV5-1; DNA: TGCGCCAGCAGCGTACTAGCGGCACAAGAGACCCAGTACTTC; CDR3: CASSVLAAQETQYF
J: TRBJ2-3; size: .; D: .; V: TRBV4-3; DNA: TGCGCCAGCAGCCAAGATAGGCAGGGGATATATACGCAGTATTTT; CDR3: CASSQDRQGIYTQYF
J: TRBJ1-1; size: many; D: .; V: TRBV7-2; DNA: TGTGCCAGCAGCTTATCGCGGACTGAAGCTTTCTTT; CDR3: CASSLSRTEAFF
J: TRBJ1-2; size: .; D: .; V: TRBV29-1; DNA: TGCAGCGTTGCGGGGGGGGGTAGGCAGGGAAGAGACTATGGCTACACCTTC; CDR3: CSVAGGGRQGRDYGYTF
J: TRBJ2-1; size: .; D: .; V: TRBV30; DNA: TGTGCCTGGAGTGTACTAAGGGCCGGGCTCGATGAGCAGTTCTTC; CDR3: CAWSVLRAGLDEQFF
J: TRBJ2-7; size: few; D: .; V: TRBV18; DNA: TGTGCCAGCTCAGAAGCAGGCTCCTACGAGCAGTACTTC; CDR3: CASSEAGSYEQYF
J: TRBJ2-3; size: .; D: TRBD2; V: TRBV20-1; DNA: TGCAGTGCTAGGCGGCGGGGGGGCACAGATACGCAGTATTTT; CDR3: CSARRRGGTDTQYF
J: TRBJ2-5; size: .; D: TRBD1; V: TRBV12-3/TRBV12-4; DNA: TGTGCCAGCAGTCCCGGGACAGGGGTAGAGACCCAGTACTTC; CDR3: CASSPGTGVETQYF
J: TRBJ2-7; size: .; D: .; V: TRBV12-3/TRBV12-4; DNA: TGTGCCAGCAGTTCTAGGGACCGTCTCGAGAAGTACTTC; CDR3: CASSSRDRLEKYF
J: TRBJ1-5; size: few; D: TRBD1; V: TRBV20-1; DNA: TGCAGTGCTAGACCGCAAAACAGGGGTAGCAATCAGCCCCAGCATTTT; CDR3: CSARPQNRGSNQPQHF
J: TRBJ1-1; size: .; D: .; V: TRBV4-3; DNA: TGCGCCAGCAGCCAACTAAAGGGACGACTTCGCATGAACACTGAAGCTTTCTTT; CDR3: CASSQLKGRLRMNTEAFF
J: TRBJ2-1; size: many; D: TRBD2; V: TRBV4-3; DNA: TGCGCCAGCAGCCAAGGATTTAGCGGGGGTTATGAGCAGTTCTTC; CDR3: CASSQGFSGGYEQFF
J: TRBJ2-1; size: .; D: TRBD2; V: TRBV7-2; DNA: TGTGCCAGCAGCTGGTTGGGTCGACTAGCGGGAGGGTATAATGAGCAGTTCTTC; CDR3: CASSWLGRLAGGYNEQFF
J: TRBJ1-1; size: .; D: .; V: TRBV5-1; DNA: TGCGCCAGCAGCTATGACAGGACTGAAGCTTTCTTT; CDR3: CASSYDRTEAFF
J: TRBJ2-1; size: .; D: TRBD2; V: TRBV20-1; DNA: TGCAGTGCCACCACGGGGGGCTCCTACAATGAGCAGTTCTTC; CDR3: CSATTGGSYNEQFF